A selection of T cell receptor beta chains follows, all from one sample in a study of blood T cell repertoires in COVID-19. Method: immunoSEQ multiplex PCR; TCRdb's copy keeps in-frame clones and lacks some. The sample shows approximately 160,000 clones, over 85% of them seen only once. The sequencing input was peripheral blood. Receptors were obtained from a woman in her sixties with COVID-19, enrolled during active disease. CDR3s include the opening cysteine and the closing phenylalanine or tryptophan. D genes are given only for firm matches.

>.|TRBJ2-2|TRBV3-1/TRBV3-2
CASSHLGSGPNTGELFF
>.|TRBJ1-5|TRBV4-2
CASSHRDNDQPQHF
>.|TRBJ1-6|TRBV28
CASSLSGGSYNSPLHF
>.|TRBJ1-2|TRBV19
CASTPRGGDTYGYTF
>.|TRBJ1-1|TRBV5-1
CASSLKTELNTEAFF
>TRBD2|TRBJ2-3|TRBV19
CASSIVDGLAGAPFHTDTQYF
>.|TRBJ2-1|TRBV5-4
CASSLGGGSVEQFF
>TRBD2|TRBJ2-5|TRBV7-2
CASSFLAGTGETQYF
>TRBD1|TRBJ1-2|TRBV5-6
CASSFFFLGTGNYGYTF
>TRBD2|TRBJ2-1|TRBV6-2/TRBV6-3
CASSYSGLAVEQFF
>TRBD1|TRBJ2-7|TRBV6-6
CASSYPDRVYEQYF
>TRBD2|TRBJ2-3|TRBV7-2
CASSFGSGGAPDTQYF
>TRBD1|TRBJ1-5|TRBV27
CASSLGTGEQPQHF
>.|TRBJ1-1|TRBV3-1/TRBV3-2
CASSPRGSQAFF
>.|TRBJ1-1|TRBV19
CASSIRKEGEAFF
>TRBD1|TRBJ1-5|TRBV9
CASSSSGTGFGQPQHF
>TRBD1|TRBJ1-4|TRBV19
CASRDRGDEKLFF
>TRBD1|TRBJ1-5|TRBV9
CASSGGTGNQPQHF
>TRBD2|TRBJ2-7|TRBV5-5
CASSLSESSGLTPYEQYF
>.|TRBJ1-5|TRBV7-6
CASSLTGGGNQPQHF
>TRBD1|TRBJ2-5|TRBV11-2
CASSLGNRGQETQYF
>TRBD1|TRBJ1-2|TRBV3-1/TRBV3-2
CASSHWTGGSNGYTF
>.|TRBJ1-4|TRBV7-2
CASSPQGGEKLFF
>TRBD1|TRBJ1-2|TRBV7-9
CASSPEDGTAVGYTF
>TRBD2|TRBJ2-1|TRBV3-1/TRBV3-2
CASSQRTSGGHYNEQFF
>TRBD1|TRBJ1-6|TRBV15
CATSRGTGGNNSPLHF
>TRBD1|TRBJ2-1|TRBV4-3
CASSQDRGLGNEQFF
>.|TRBJ2-2|TRBV6-2/TRBV6-3
CASSLQGGETGELFF
>.|TRBJ1-2|TRBV7-2
CASSLTGYGYTF
>TRBD2|TRBJ2-3|TRBV11-2
CASSLDSRMGLVGPDTQYF
>TRBD1|TRBJ2-7|TRBV5-6
CASSLGQALVGTYEQYF
>.|TRBJ1-1|TRBV4-3
CASSQKNFRVETTEAFF